A single sample gave rise to the 27 T cell receptor beta chains below, sequenced in a study of cytomegalovirus exposure and HLA in healthy donors (dated by TCRdb to the late 2010s). The protocol used for the library was the immunoSEQ multiplex PCR assay. The multiplex PCR relied on a mix of 60 forward primers for TCR Vbeta segments and 13 reverse primers for TCR Jbeta segments. Sourced from immuneACCESS, this table was stored by TCRdb with only in-frame sequences that have V and J called. A share of the clones is absent; for the studies checked, an unresolved V gene accounts for under half, and the remainder has no known explanation. The sample has about 120,000 clones on record, around 80% of them singletons. Roughly 2% of the sample lies in the top ten. Sequencing was performed on PBMCs. These receptors originate from a man younger than 30 in good health and CMV-seronegative.

The genes are TRBV21-1 and TRBJ1-2. TRBV21-1 is a pseudogene. This CDR3 has 17 residues. Here the CDR3 reads CASSKGEGTRGWKGYTF. In DNA, the CDR3 is TGTGCCAGCAGCAAAGGGGAGGGGACGCGGGGGTGGAAAGGCTACACCTTC.

The V gene is TRBV5-1, the J gene TRBJ2-3; 9 positions agree with TRBD2. The CDR3 spans 14 residues. The trim removed 7 bases at V and 5 bases at J, leaving 8 bases unmatched. Per germline, CDR1 SGHRS and CDR2 YFSETQ. CDR3 sequence (DNA): TGCGCCAGCGCACTTGCGGGAGGGCTAGATACGCAGTATTTT. Its protein is CASALAGGLDTQYF.

The chain is built from TRBV7-6 and TRBJ2-1; 10 nucleotides agree with TRBD2. Looked up from germline, CDR1 is SGHVS and CDR2 is FNYEAQ. Trimming cost V 1 base and J 8 bases; bases outside gene matches: 20. The CDR3 covers 20 residues. CDR3 in amino acids: CASSLEIASGSSRVFDEQFF. CDR3 DNA: TGTGCCAGCAGCTTAGAAATCGCTAGCGGGAGTTCGAGGGTTTTCGATGAGCAGTTCTTC.

In this sample, this clone turned up once. The chain uses TRBV6-5 and TRBJ1-3; TRBD1 matches 7 bases. The V segment lost 6 bases and the J segment 0 bases; nucleotides outside the gene matches: 5. The CDR3 extends over 15 amino acids. Germline V CDR1 and CDR2: MNHEY, SVGAGI. The CDR3 nucleotides are TGTGCCAGCAGGCGGGACAGCCGCTCTGGAAACACCATATATTTT. This sequence encodes CASRRDSRSGNTIYF.

This clone was seen only a few times. The chain employs TRBV6-5 and TRBJ1-1; D possibly corresponds to TRBD1 (6 bases). Trimming removed 4 bases at V and 10 bases at J, with 13 bases between. The CDR3 is 12 amino acids. Looked up from germline, CDR1 is MNHEY and CDR2 is SVGAGI. In nucleotides, the CDR3 is TGTGCCAGCAGTTCCGGGGGGCTGGGAGCTTTCTTT. This encodes CASSSGGLGAFF.

The chain couples TRBV30 to TRBJ2-1; 11 positions agree with TRBD2. The CDR3 length is 16 residues. Trimming took 3 bases from V and 4 from J; bases not matched to a gene: 8. Germline CDR1 GTSNPN, CDR2 SVGIG (reference sequence). The CDR3 DNA reads TGTGCCTGGAGCCAAACTAGCGGGGGACGATACAATGAGCAGTTCTTC. Its protein product is CAWSQTSGGRYNEQFF. Together with reference TRBV30 and TRBJ2-1, the CDR3 gives the full variable domain: SQTIHQWPATLVQPVGSPLSLECTVEGTSNPNLYWYRQAAGRGLQLLFYSVGIGQISSEVPQNLSASRPQDRQFILSSKKLLLSDSGFYLCAWSQTSGGRYNEQFFGPGTRLTVL.

V usage is TRBV9 and J usage is TRBJ2-2; D is unclear. V was trimmed by 0 bases and J by 6 bases, leaving 15 bases between them. The CDR3 is made up of 16 amino acids. Germline V CDR1 and CDR2: SGDLS, YYNGEE. CDR3 bases: TGTGCCAGCAGCGTAGGAGTACTACCGAAGGCCGGGGAGCTGTTTTTT. Its protein product is CASSVGVLPKAGELFF.

This chain links TRBV29-1 with TRBJ2-7; possible D gene TRBD2, 5 bases. Trimming took off 6 bases at V and 0 bases at J, with 18 bases between the two ends. The germline V gene has CDR1 SQVTM and CDR2 ANQGSEA. This CDR3 has 15 amino acids. Here the CDR3 reads CSVRPGLSSSYEQYF. The CDR3 nucleotides are TGCAGCGTCCGACCTGGACTGTCAAGCTCCTACGAGCAGTACTTC.

The chain combines TRBV5-1 with TRBJ2-5; possibly TRBD1 for D (5 bases). V gave up 4 bases and J gave up 4 bases, with 17 bases separating them. CDR3 length equals 15 residues. Germline CDR1 reads SGHRS; CDR2 reads YFSETQ. DNA of the CDR3: TGCGCCAGCAGCGAAAGCAGGGTCACCCGAGAGACCCAGTACTTC. Its protein is CASSESRVTRETQYF.

The chain has TRBV10-1 and TRBJ2-5; D uncertain. The last part of the DNA fits TRBJ2-7 better; the J call may be wrong. The CDR3 sequence is 13 residues long. The germline CDR1 and CDR2 sequences are WNHNN and SYGVQD (reference sequence). The CDR3 DNA reads TGCGCCAGCCTGCTACCGGACTCCTACGAGCAGTACTTC. Translation: CASLLPDSYEQYF.

The sample holds one count of this clone. This chain links TRBV28 with TRBJ1-1; 7 nucleotides line up with TRBD1. Per the germline V gene, CDR1 is MDHEN and CDR2 is SYDVKM. CDR3 length equals 19 residues. The V segment lost 3 bases and the J segment 0 bases; nucleotides outside the gene matches: 16. CDR3 region: CASSFFSDLTGRMNTEAFF. The CDR3 DNA follows: TGTGCCAGCAGTTTTTTTTCGGACTTGACAGGGCGGATGAACACTGAAGCTTTCTTT.

This clone was counted a few times. J is TRBJ2-7 and V is TRBV6-6, with TRBD2 identical over 10 bases. This CDR3 has 13 amino acids. V lost 10 bases to trimming and J lost 4 bases; unmatched junction nucleotides: 7. CDR1 is MNHNY and CDR2 is SVGAGI in the germline V gene (reference sequence). Here the CDR3 DNA reads TGTGCCACTAAAACTAGCGGGGTTTACGAGCAGTACTTC. Amino acids: CATKTSGVYEQYF.

V gene TRBV4-3 combines with J gene TRBJ2-1; 12 bases line up with TRBD2. The ends lost 0 bases at V and 10 bases at J; junction bases unmatched: 7. The CDR3 runs 16 residues. CDR1 and CDR2 from the germline V gene are LGHNA and YSLEER. The CDR3 region is CASSQDTSGRFREQFF. CDR3 sequence (DNA): TGCGCCAGCAGCCAAGATACTAGCGGGAGGTTTAGGGAGCAGTTCTTC.

This chain connects TRBV11-3 to TRBJ2-1; 11 bases are shared with TRBD1. The V segment lost 5 bases and the J segment 7 bases; nucleotides outside the gene matches: 7. CDR1 is SGHNT and CDR2 is YENEEA in the germline V gene. The CDR3 extends over 15 amino acids. This chain's CDR3 is CASSKRGTGGNEQFF. The CDR3 DNA sequence: TGTGCCAGCAGCAAACGGGGGACAGGGGGAAATGAGCAGTTCTTC. The complete variable domain, with remaining parts taken from reference TRBV11-3 and TRBJ2-1, reads EAGVVQSPRYKIIEKKQPVAFWCNPISGHNTLYWYLQNLGQGPELLIRYENEEAVDDSQLPKDRFSAERLKGVDSTLKIQPAELGDSAVYLCASSKRGTGGNEQFFGPGTRLTVL.

A note on this clone: One junction end disagrees with the germline gene, perhaps due to a read error. The chain uses TRBV6-5 and TRBJ2-1; weak D call: TRBD2 (6 bases). Germline-derived CDR1 and CDR2 are MNHEY and SVGAGI. CDR3 length equals 12 residues. CDR3 region: CASSRRAELAVF. In nucleotides, the CDR3 is TGTGCCAGCAGTAGGAGGGCGGAACTCGCGGTCTTC.

The gene calls are TRBV7-3 and TRBJ2-3, with 9 bases lining up with TRBD2. CDR3 length equals 15 residues. Looked up from germline, CDR1 is SGHTA and CDR2 is FQGTGA. V was clipped by 2 bases and J by 2 bases; unmatched bases: 2. CDR3 region: CASSLAGGNTDTQYF. The CDR3 region has the DNA TGTGCCAGCAGCTTAGCGGGAGGGAACACAGATACGCAGTATTTT.

V and J are TRBV5-1 and TRBJ2-3; 14 positions match TRBD2. The V gene end was trimmed by 4 bases and the J gene end by 6 bases; junction bases not matched to a gene: 4. CDR3 length: 15 amino acids. Germline V lookup: CDR1 SGHRS, CDR2 YFSETQ. CDR3 amino acids: CASSKGLAGVDTQYF. CDR3 in DNA: TGCGCCAGCAGCAAGGGACTAGCGGGAGTGGATACGCAGTATTTT.

V is TRBV4-1 and J is TRBJ2-1; tentative D call: TRBD2 (5 bases). V was shortened by 3 bases and J by 6 bases, with 15 bases between the two germline ends. Germline lookup yields CDR1 MGHRA and CDR2 YSYEKL. CDR3 length: 15 amino acids. The CDR3 region has the DNA TGCGCCAGCAGCCAGATGGACTTGGCCGGCAATGAGCAGTTCTTC. Translating gives CASSQMDLAGNEQFF.

This chain joins TRBV6-5 and TRBJ2-5, with D perhaps matching TRBD2 (6 bases). The CDR3 length is 15 residues. The germline CDR1 and CDR2 sequences are MNHEY and SVGAGI. Trimming stripped 4 bases from V and 2 bases from J, with 14 bases between. The CDR3 DNA follows: TGTGCCAGCAGTTTAGGGACTTTTGGGCAAGAGACCCAGTACTTC. It specifies CASSLGTFGQETQYF.

There are a few counts of this clone. The V call is TRBV4-3, the J call TRBJ2-5, with TRBD1 as a possible D gene (5 bases). Judging by the DNA end, TRBJ2-7 fits better; the J call may be wrong. The germline V gene encodes CDR1 LGHNA and CDR2 YSLEER. The CDR3 is made up of 16 amino acids. The CDR3 bases are TGCGCCAGCAGCCAAGATCCGGACACTGGGGTCTACGAGCAGTACTTC. Its translation is CASSQDPDTGVYEQYF.

CDR3 in amino acids: CASSPTSGSYNEQFF. CDR3 DNA sequence: TGTGCCAGCAGCCCCACTAGCGGGAGCTACAATGAGCAGTTCTTC. The chain couples TRBV7-3 to TRBJ2-1, with TRBD2 matching over 11 bases. Germline-derived CDR1 and CDR2 are SGHTA and FQGTGA. The CDR3 length is 15 residues. After removal of 5 bases from V and 3 bases from J, the junction contained 3 bases not matched to a gene.

The chain employs TRBV7-9 and TRBJ1-2; TRBD1 matches 9 bases. Trimming at V came to 3 bases and at J to 6 bases, leaving 11 bases not matched to a gene. The V gene's germline CDR1 is SEHNR and CDR2 FQNEAQ (reference sequence). CDR3 size: 16 residues. CDR3 DNA: TGTGCCAGCAGCTTCGACAGGGGGAGATTTCAAAATGGCTACACCTTC. Translated: CASSFDRGRFQNGYTF. The full variable domain, with the rest looked up from reference TRBV7-9 and TRBJ1-2, is DTGVSQNPRHKITKRGQNVTFRCDPISEHNRLYWYRQTLGQGPEFLTYFQNEAQLEKSRLLSDRFSAERPKGSFSTLEIQRTEQGDSAMYLCASSFDRGRFQNGYTFGSGTRLTVV.

The chain recombines TRBV28 with TRBJ2-1; possible D gene TRBD2, 5 bases. Deletions cut 5 bases from V and 4 bases from J, with 12 bases between. This CDR3 contains 14 residues. Germline values: CDR1 MDHEN, CDR2 SYDVKM. CDR3 loop: CASSPGGMYNEQFF. CDR3 in DNA: TGTGCCAGCAGTCCAGGAGGAATGTACAATGAGCAGTTCTTC. Together with reference TRBV28 and TRBJ2-1, the CDR3 gives the full variable domain: DVKVTQSSRYLVKRTGEKVFLECVQDMDHENMFWYRQDPGLGLRLIYFSYDVKMKEKGDIPEGYSVSREKKERFSLILESASTNQTSMYLCASSPGGMYNEQFFGPGTRLTVL.

In its sample, this clone was seen a few times. DNA of the CDR3: TGTGCCAGCAGCCGGCAGGCAGGGCATGGCTACACCTTC. It translates to CASSRQAGHGYTF. The gene calls are TRBV7-6 and TRBJ1-2; tentatively, D is TRBD1 (5 bases). CDR1 and CDR2 (germline): SGHVS, FNYEAQ. The CDR3 sequence is 13 residues long. The V end lost 5 bases, the J end lost 6 bases, and 13 bases lay between the germline ends.

The rearrangement links TRBV11-3 to TRBJ1-1; D is unresolved. Germline V gene data show CDR1 as SGHNT and CDR2 as YENEEA. The ends were cut back, 11 bases at V and 10 bases at J, with 14 bases in the middle. The CDR3 has 10 residues. CDR3 region: CAGLESPAFF. CDR3 bases: TGTGCCGGACTCGAGTCTCCAGCTTTCTTT.

V and J are TRBV5-1 and TRBJ2-2; the match to TRBD2 covers 9 bases. V dropped 1 base and J dropped 5; count of bases not matched to a gene: 3. The CDR3 runs 15 residues. The germline gives CDR1 SGHRS, CDR2 YFSETQ. The chain's CDR3 is CASSLQAGGTGELFF. The CDR3 bases are TGCGCCAGCAGCTTGCAGGCGGGAGGGACCGGGGAGCTGTTTTTT.

This chain joins TRBV5-4 and TRBJ2-2, with 8 positions matching TRBD2. The V segment lost 8 bases and the J segment 0 bases; nucleotides outside the gene matches: 6. Germline loops: CDR1 SGHNT, CDR2 YYREEE (reference sequence). The CDR3 extends over 15 amino acids. CDR3 in amino acids: CASRSGMANTGELFF. In DNA, the CDR3 is TGTGCCAGTCGTAGCGGGATGGCGAACACCGGGGAGCTGTTTTTT.